This TCR beta chain was retrieved from a study of blood T cell repertoires in COVID-19. Background on the study: The study drew acute and convalescent COVID-19 samples from the United States, Italy and Spain. Sources were T cells, B-cell-depleted T cells, or PBMCs; the material itself was cDNA or gDNA.

As handled by the study authors: Using reference gene primer amplification, nucleated cell counts were estimated. The table came from immunoSEQ multiplex PCR; TCRdb's copy has only in-frame clones and leaves some out. From that table come the V and J calls and clone size; the DNA was used to work out D and trimming. The repertoire holds under 200,000 clones, with approximately 86% as singletons. The CDR3 loop spans 15 amino acids. The germline V and J ends were trimmed by 0 bases and 2 bases, with 9 bases remaining between them. Germline-derived CDR1 and CDR2 are SGHRS and YFSETQ. This clonotype was obtained from a man in his sixties with acute or convalescent COVID-19. The rearrangement links TRBV5-1 to TRBJ1-3; unclear D gene. Sample: peripheral blood. CDR3 DNA sequence: TGCGCCAGCAGCTTGGGCGACGGGGCTGGAAACACCATATATTTT. It is translated as CASSLGDGAGNTIYF.